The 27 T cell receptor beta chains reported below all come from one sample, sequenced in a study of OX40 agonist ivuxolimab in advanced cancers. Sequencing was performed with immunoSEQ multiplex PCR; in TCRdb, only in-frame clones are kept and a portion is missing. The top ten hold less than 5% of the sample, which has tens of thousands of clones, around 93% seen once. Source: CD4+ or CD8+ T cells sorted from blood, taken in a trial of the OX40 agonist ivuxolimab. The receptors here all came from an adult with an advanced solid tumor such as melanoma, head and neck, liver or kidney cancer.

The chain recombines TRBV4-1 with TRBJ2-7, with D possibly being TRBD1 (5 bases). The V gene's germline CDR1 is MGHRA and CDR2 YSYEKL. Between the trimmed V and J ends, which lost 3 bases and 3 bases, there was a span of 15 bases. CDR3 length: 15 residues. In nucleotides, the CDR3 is TGCGCCAGCAGCCACGAATGGACATCGTTCTACGAGCAGTACTTC. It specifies CASSHEWTSFYEQYF.

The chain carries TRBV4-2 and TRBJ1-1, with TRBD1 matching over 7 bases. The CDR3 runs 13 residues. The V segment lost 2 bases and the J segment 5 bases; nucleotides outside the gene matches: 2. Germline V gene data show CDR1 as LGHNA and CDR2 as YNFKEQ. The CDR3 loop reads CASSQRQGTEAFF. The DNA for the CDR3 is TGTGCCAGCAGCCAACGACAGGGTACTGAAGCTTTCTTT.

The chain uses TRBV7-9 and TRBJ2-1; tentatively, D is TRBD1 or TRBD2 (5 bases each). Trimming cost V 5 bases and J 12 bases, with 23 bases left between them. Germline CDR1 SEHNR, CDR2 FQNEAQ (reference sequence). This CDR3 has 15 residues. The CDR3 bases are TGTGCCAGCAGCCCCGTCCCAGGGACCAATGAGTGGCAGTTCTTC. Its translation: CASSPVPGTNEWQFF.

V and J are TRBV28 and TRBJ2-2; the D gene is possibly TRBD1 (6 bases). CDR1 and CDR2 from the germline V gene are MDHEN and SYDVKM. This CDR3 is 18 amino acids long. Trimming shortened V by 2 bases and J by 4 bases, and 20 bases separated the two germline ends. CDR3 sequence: CASSLPSQGVPPTGELFF. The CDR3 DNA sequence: TGTGCCAGCAGTTTACCCTCACAGGGAGTACCCCCCACCGGGGAGCTGTTTTTT.

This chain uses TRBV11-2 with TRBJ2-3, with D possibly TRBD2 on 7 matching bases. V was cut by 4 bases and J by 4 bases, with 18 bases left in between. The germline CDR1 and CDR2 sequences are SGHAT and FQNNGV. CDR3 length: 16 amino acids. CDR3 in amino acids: CASSWGGGSGSDTQYF. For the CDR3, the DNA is TGTGCCAGCAGCTGGGGGGGCGGGAGTGGGTCAGATACGCAGTATTTT.

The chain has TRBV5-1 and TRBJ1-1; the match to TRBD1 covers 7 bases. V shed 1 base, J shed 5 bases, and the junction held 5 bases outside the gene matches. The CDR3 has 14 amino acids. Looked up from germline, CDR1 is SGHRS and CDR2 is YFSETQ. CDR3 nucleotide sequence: TGCGCCAGCAGCTTGTCAGGGGGAAGGACTGAAGCTTTCTTT. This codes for CASSLSGGRTEAFF.

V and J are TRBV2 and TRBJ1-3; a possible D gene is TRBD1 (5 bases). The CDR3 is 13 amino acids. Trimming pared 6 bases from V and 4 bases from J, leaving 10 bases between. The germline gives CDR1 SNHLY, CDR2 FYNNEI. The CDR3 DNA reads TGTGCCAGCAGGGGGGGGGTCGGAAACACCATATATTTT. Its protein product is CASRGGVGNTIYF.

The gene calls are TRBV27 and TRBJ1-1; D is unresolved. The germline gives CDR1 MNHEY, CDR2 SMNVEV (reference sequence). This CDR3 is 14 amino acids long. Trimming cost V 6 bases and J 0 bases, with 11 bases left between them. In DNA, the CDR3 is TGTGCCAGCAGCCCCGGATCCGTGAACACTGAAGCTTTCTTT. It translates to CASSPGSVNTEAFF.

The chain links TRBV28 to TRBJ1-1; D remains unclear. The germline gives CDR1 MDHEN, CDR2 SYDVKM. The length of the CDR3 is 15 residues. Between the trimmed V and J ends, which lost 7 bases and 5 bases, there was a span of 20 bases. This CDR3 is CASTMDSKGFTEAFF. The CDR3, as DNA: TGTGCCAGCACCATGGACTCCAAAGGGTTTACTGAAGCTTTCTTT.

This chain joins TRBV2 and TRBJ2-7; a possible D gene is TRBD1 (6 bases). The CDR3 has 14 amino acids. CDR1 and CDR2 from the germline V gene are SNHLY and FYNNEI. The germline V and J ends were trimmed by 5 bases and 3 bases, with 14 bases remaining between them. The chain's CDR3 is CASSWDTGDYEQYF. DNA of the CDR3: TGTGCCAGCAGTTGGGACACTGGGGACTACGAGCAGTACTTC.

CDR3: CASSYLPGKPAYEQYF. The CDR3 DNA reads as TGTGCCAGCAGCTATCTGCCGGGAAAACCGGCCTACGAGCAGTACTTC. The chain has TRBV14 and TRBJ2-7; TRBD2 is a possible D gene (5 bases). The CDR3 loop spans 16 amino acids. Trimming shortened V by 5 bases and J by 2 bases, and 19 bases separated the two germline ends. CDR1 SGHDN and CDR2 FVKESK come from the germline V gene. The entire variable domain, with the rest obtained from reference TRBV14 and TRBJ2-7, is as follows: EAGVTQFPSHSVIEKGQTVTLRCDPISGHDNLYWYRRVMGKEIKFLLHFVKESKQDESGMPNNRFLAERTGGTYSTLKVQPAELEDSGVYFCASSYLPGKPAYEQYFGPGTRLTVT.

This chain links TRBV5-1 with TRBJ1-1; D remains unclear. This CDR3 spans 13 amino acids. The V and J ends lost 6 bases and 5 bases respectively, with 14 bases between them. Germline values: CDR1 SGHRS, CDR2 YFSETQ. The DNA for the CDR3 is TGCGCCAGCACCGCTCCGGGGTATACTGAAGCTTTCTTT. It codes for CASTAPGYTEAFF.

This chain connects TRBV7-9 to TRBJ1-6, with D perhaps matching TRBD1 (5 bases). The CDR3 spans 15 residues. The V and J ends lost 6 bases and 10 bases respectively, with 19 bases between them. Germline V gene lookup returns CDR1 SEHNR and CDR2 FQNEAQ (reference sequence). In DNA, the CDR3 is TGTGCCAGCAGTCAATCCGGGACCCCGGGATCACCCCTCCACTTT. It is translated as CASSQSGTPGSPLHF. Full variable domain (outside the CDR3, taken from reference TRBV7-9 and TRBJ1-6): DTGVSQNPRHKITKRGQNVTFRCDPISEHNRLYWYRQTLGQGPEFLTYFQNEAQLEKSRLLSDRFSAERPKGSFSTLEIQRTEQGDSAMYLCASSQSGTPGSPLHFGNGTRLTVT.

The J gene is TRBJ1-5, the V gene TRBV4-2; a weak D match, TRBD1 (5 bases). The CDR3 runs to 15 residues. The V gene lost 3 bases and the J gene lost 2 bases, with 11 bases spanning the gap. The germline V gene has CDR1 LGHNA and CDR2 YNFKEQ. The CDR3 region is CASSQPGRGNQPQHF. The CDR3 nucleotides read TGTGCCAGCAGCCAGCCGGGACGGGGCAATCAGCCCCAGCATTTT.

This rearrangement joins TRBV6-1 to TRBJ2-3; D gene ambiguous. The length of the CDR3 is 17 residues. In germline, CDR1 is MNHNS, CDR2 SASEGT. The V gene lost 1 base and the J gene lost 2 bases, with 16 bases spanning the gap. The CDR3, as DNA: TGTGCCAGCAGTGAAGAAAGTTCACGTTTCTTCACAGATACGCAGTATTTT. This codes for CASSEESSRFFTDTQYF.

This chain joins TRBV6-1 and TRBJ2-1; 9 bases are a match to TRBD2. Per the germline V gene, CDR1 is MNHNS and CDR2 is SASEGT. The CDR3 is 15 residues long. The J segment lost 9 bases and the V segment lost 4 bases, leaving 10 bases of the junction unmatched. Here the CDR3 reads CASSGLADLGSEQFF. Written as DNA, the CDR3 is TGTGCCAGCAGTGGACTAGCGGACCTAGGTAGTGAGCAGTTCTTC.

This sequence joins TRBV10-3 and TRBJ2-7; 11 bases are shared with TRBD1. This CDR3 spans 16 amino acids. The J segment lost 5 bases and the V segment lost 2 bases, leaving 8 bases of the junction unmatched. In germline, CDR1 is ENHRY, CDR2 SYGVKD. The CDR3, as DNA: TGTGCCATCAGTGAGGCCCGCGGGACAGGGGGGCACGAGCAGTACGTC. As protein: CAISEARGTGGHEQYV.

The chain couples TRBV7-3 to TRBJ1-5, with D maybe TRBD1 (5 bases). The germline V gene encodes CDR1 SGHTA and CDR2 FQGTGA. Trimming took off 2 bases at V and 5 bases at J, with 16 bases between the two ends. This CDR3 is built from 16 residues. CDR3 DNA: TGTGCCAGCAGCTTAGGGTTGTCAGGGTCCCATCAGCCCCAGCATTTT. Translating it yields CASSLGLSGSHQPQHF.

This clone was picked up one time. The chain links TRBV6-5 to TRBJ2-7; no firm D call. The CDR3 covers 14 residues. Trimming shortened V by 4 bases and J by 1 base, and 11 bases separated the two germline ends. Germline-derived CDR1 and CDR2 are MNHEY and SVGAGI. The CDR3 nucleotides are TGTGCCAGCAGTTCGTCACAGACGTCCTACGAGCAGTACTTC. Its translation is CASSSSQTSYEQYF.

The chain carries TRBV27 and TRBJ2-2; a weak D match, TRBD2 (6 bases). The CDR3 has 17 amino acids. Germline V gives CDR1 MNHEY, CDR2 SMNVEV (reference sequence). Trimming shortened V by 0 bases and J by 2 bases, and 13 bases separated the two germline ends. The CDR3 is CASSLSWGEANTGELFF. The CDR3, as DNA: TGTGCCAGCAGTTTATCCTGGGGGGAGGCAAACACCGGGGAGCTGTTTTTT.

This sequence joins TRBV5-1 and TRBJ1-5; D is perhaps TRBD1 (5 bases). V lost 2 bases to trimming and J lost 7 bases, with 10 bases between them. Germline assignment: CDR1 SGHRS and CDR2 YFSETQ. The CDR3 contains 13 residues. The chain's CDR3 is CASSLNRGQPQHF. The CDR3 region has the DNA TGCGCCAGCAGCTTAAACCGGGGGCAGCCCCAGCATTTT.

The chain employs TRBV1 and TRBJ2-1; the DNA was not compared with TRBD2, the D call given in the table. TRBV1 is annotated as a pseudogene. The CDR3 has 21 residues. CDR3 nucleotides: TGCACCAGCACCCCCAAAGGCCCGCGAACTAGCCACCATCCTCCCTACAATGAGCAGTTCTTC. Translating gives CTSTPKGPRTSHHPPYNEQFF.

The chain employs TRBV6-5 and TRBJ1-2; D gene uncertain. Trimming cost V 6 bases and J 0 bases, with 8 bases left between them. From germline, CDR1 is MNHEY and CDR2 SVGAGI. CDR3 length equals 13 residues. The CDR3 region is CASSFGSNYGYTF. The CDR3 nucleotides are TGTGCCAGCAGCTTCGGTTCTAACTATGGCTACACCTTC.

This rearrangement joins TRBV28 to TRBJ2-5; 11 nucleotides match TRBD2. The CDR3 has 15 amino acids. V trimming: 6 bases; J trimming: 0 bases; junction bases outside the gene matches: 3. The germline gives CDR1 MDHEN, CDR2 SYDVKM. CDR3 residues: CASRWTSGYQETQYF. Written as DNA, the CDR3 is TGTGCCAGCAGGTGGACTAGCGGGTACCAAGAGACCCAGTACTTC.

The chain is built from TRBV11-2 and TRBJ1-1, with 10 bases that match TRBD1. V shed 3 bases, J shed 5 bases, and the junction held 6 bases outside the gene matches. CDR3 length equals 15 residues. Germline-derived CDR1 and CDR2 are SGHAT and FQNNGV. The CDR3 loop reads CASSFGTGVGTEAFF. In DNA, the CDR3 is TGTGCCAGCAGCTTCGGGACAGGGGTCGGGACTGAAGCTTTCTTT.

As DNA, the CDR3 is TGTGCCAGCAGTTGGGGGCCGAACACTGAAGCTTTCTTT. Its translation is CASSWGPNTEAFF. The genes are TRBV27 and TRBJ1-1; a possible D gene is TRBD1 (6 bases). Trimming cost V 4 bases and J 1 base, with 7 bases left between them. CDR1 is MNHEY and CDR2 is SMNVEV in the germline V gene (reference sequence). The CDR3 covers 13 residues.

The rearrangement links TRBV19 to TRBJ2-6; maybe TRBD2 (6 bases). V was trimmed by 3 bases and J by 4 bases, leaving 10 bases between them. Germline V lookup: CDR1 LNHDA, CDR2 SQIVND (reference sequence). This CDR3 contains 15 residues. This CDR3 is CASSIAAGGANVLTF. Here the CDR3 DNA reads TGTGCCAGTAGTATTGCTGCGGGAGGGGCCAACGTCCTGACTTTC.